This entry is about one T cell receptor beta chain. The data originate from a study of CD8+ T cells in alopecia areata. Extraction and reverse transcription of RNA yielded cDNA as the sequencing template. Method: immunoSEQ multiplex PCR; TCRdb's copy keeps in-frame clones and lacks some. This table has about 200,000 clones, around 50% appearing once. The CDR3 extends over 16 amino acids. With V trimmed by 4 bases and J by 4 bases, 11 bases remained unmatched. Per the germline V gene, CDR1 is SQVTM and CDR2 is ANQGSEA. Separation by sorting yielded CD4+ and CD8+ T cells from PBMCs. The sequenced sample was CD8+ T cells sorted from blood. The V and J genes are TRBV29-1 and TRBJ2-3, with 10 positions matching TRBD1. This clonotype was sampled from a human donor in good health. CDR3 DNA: TGCAGCGTTGTGGGGGGACCTGGACAGGGGGCAGATACGCAGTATTTT. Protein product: CSVVGGPGQGADTQYF.